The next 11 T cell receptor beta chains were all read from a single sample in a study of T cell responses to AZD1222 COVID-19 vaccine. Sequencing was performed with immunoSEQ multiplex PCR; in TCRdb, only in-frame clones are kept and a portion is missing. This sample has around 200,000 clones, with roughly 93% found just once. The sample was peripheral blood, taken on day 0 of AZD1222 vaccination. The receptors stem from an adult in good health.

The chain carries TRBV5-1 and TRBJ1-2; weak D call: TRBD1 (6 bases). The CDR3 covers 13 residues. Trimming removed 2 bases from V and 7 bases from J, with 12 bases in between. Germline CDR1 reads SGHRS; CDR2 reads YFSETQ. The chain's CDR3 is CASSFPDRGGYTF. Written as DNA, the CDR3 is TGCGCCAGCAGCTTCCCGGACAGAGGTGGCTACACCTTC.

CDR3 bases: TGCAGCGTTGAAGATCTTCAGGGGGTGACCCAGTACTTC. Amino acid sequence: CSVEDLQGVTQYF. V and J are TRBV29-1 and TRBJ2-5; 7 bases fit TRBD1. The CDR3 sequence is 13 residues long. Germline CDR1 reads SQVTM; CDR2 reads ANQGSEA. With 0 bases clipped from V and 7 bases from J, the junction kept 5 bases outside the gene matches.

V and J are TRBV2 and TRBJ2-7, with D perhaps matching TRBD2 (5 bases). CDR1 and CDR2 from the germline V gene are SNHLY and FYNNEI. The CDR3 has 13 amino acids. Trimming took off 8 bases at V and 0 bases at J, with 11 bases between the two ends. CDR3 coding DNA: TGTGCCAGCGTGGAGGCAACCTCCTACGAGCAGTACTTC. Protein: CASVEATSYEQYF.

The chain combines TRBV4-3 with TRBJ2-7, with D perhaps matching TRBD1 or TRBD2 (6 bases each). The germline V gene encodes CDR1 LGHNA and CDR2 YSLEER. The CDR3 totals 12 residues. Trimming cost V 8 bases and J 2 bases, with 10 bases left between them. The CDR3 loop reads CASEGGPYEQYF. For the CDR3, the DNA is TGCGCCAGCGAGGGGGGCCCCTACGAGCAGTACTTC.

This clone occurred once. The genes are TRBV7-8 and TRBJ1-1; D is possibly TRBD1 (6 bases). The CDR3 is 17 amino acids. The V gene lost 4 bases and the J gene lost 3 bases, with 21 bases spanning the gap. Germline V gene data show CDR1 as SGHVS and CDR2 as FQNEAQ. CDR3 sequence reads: CASSSQGSGLWDTEAFF. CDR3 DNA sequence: TGTGCCAGCAGCTCACAGGGTTCAGGACTTTGGGACACTGAAGCTTTCTTT.

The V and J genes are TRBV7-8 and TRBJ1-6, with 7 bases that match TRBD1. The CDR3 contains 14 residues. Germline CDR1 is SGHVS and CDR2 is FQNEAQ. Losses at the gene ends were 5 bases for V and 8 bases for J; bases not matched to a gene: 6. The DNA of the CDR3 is TGTGCCAGCAGCGCCGGGACAGAGTATTCACCCCTCCACTTT. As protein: CASSAGTEYSPLHF.

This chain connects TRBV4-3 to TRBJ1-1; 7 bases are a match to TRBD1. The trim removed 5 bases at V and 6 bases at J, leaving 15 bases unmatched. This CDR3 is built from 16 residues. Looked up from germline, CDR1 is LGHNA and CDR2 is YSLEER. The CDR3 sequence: CASSFEGLGGTAEAFF. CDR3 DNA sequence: TGCGCCAGCAGCTTCGAAGGATTAGGGGGGACAGCTGAAGCTTTCTTT.

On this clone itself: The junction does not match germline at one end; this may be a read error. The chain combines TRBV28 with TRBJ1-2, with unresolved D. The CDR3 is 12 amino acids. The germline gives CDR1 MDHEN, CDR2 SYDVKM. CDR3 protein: CATSRQDYGYTF. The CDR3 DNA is TGTGCCACCTCGAGACAAGACTACGGCTACACCTTC.

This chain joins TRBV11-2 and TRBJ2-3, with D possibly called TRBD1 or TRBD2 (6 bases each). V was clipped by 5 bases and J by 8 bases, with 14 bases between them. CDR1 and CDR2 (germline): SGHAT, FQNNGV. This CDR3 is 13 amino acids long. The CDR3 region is CASSPESGATQYF. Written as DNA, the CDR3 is TGTGCCAGCAGCCCAGAGTCGGGGGCTACGCAGTATTTT. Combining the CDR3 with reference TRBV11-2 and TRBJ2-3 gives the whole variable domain EAGVAQSPRYKIIEKRQSVAFWCNPISGHATLYWYQQILGQGPKLLIQFQNNGVVDDSQLPKDRFSAERLKGVDSTLKIQPAKLEDSAVYLCASSPESGATQYFGPGTRLTVL.

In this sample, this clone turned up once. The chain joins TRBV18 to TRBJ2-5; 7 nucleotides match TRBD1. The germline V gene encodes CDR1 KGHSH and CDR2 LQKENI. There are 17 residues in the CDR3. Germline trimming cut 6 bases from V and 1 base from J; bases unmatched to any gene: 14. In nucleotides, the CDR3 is TGTGCCAGCTCCCACATCGAATCAAGGACAGGCCAAGAGACCCAGTACTTC. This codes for CASSHIESRTGQETQYF.

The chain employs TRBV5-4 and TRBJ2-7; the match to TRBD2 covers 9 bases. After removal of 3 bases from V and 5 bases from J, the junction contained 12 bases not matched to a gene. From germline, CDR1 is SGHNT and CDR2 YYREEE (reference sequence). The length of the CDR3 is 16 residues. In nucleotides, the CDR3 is TGTGCCAGCAGCTCAGGTTCCGGGACTAGCAGCCACGAGCAGTACTTC. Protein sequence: CASSSGSGTSSHEQYF. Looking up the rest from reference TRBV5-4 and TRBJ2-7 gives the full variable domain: ETGVTQSPTHLIKTRGQQVTLRCSSQSGHNTVSWYQQALGQGPQFIFQYYREEENGRGNFPPRFSGLQFPNYSSELNVNALELDDSALYLCASSSGSGTSSHEQYFGPGTRLTVT.